This TCR beta chain was identified during a study of identical twins. Study-wide results and limits: In monozygotic twins, models underestimated the sharing of out-of-frame TCR alpha.

This CDR3 spans 12 amino acids. Germline V gene lookup returns CDR1 SQVTM and CDR2 ANQGSEA. Of note for this clonotype: Its target is unknown. Possible read error: a much larger clone is one base away.

TCRdb itself ran the 5' RACE reads through MiXCR, one entry per CDR3 protein. The sample holds approximately 1.8 million distinct CDR3 sequences, about 32% seen once. All donors comprised healthy Caucasians. The rearrangement uses TRBV29-1 and TRBJ1-5; TRBD1 aligns across 7 bases. The receptor was derived from a newborn girl in good health. Sequenced material: cord blood. For the CDR3, the DNA is TGCAGCGTTGGAGAACAGGGGCAGCCCCGGCATTTT. As protein: CSVGEQGQPRHF.